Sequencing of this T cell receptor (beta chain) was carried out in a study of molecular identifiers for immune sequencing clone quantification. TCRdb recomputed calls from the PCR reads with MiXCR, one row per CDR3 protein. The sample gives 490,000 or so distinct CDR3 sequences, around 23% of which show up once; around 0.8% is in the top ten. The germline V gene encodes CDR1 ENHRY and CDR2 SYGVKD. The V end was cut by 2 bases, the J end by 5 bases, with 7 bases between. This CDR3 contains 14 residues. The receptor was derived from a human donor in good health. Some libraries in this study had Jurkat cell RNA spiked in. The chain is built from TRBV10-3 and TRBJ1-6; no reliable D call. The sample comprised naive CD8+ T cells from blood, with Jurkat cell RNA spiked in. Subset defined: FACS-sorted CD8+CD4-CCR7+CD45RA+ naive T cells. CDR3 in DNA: TGTGCCATCAGTGAGCTACAGAATAATTCACCCCTCCACTTT. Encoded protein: CAISELQNNSPLHF.